Described below is a single TCR beta chain sequence and its context. The sample comes from a study of cytomegalovirus exposure and HLA in healthy donors. The PCR employed 60 Vbeta primers together with 13 Jbeta primers. TCRdb's copy holds only in-frame clones and misses some; the assay was immunoSEQ multiplex PCR. The table lists some 100,000 clones, 75% to 85% of them singletons. The CDR3 is made up of 16 amino acids. This sequence joins TRBV1 and TRBJ1-5. TRBV1 constitutes a pseudogene. The sequence was collected from a woman aged 50 to 60 in good health and CMV-seropositive. Specimen: PBMCs. The CDR3 DNA reads TGCACCAGCAGCCAAGATTCGCCGCAGAGGGATCAGCCCCAGCATTTT. This sequence encodes CTSSQDSPQRDQPQHF.